A selection of T cell receptor beta chains follows, all from one sample in a study of blood T cell repertoires in COVID-19. The repertoire was sequenced with immunoSEQ multiplex PCR; TCRdb's copy has only in-frame clones and lacks some. The sample lists some 140,000 clones, roughly 80% seen once, with under 20% in the top ten. Material for sequencing was PBMCs or T cells enriched from blood (not recorded which). The receptor set was obtained from a man aged 25 to 40 who had recovered from COVID-19. Both conserved end residues are part of each CDR3. A D gene is named only where the DNA matches it firmly. Only part of the rows carry a size: once, few, many, or a class if the clone is expanded.

J gene	V gene	D gene	clone size	CDR3 protein	CDR3 DNA
TRBJ1-1	TRBV5-6	TRBD1	-	CASSLWGTGGMEAFF	TGTGCCAGCAGCTTGTGGGGGACAGGGGGAATGGAAGCTTTCTTT
TRBJ2-3	TRBV28	-	-	CASSREDRITDTQYF	TGTGCCAGCAGTAGGGAGGACAGGATCACAGATACGCAGTATTTT
TRBJ1-2	TRBV29-1	TRBD1	-	CSVRDRELNYGYTF	TGCAGCGTCAGAGACAGGGAACTTAACTATGGCTACACCTTC
TRBJ1-1	TRBV11-2	-	-	CASSSFRGTEAFF	TGTGCCAGCAGCTCATTTCGGGGCACTGAAGCTTTCTTT
TRBJ1-2	TRBV4-1	-	-	CASSEPGETNYGYTF	TGCGCCAGCAGCGAACCGGGAGAAACTAACTATGGCTACACCTTC
TRBJ1-1	TRBV6-5	-	-	CASSITRGNTEAFF	TGTGCCAGCAGTATCACCAGGGGGAACACTGAAGCTTTCTTT
TRBJ2-1	TRBV6-5	TRBD2	-	CASSYWLAGGFNEQFF	TGTGCCAGCAGTTACTGGCTAGCGGGAGGTTTCAATGAGCAGTTCTTC
TRBJ2-2	TRBV6-2/TRBV6-3	TRBD2	-	CASSASGGAGGELFF	TGTGCCAGCAGCGCTAGCGGGGGGGCCGGCGGGGAGCTGTTTTTT
TRBJ1-2	TRBV5-4	-	-	CASSLAGGRGYTF	TGTGCCAGCAGCTTGGCCGGGGGTAGAGGCTACACCTTC
TRBJ1-5	TRBV19	-	-	CASSPHGGNQPQHF	TGTGCCAGTAGTCCACACGGGGGGAATCAGCCCCAGCATTTT
TRBJ1-1	TRBV7-9	-	-	CASSPTEGNTEAFF	TGTGCCAGCAGCCCGACGGAGGGGAACACTGAAGCTTTCTTT
TRBJ1-1	TRBV2	TRBD1	-	CASRTGGGRTEAFF	TGTGCCAGCAGGACAGGGGGCGGCAGGACTGAAGCTTTCTTT
TRBJ2-1	TRBV11-2	TRBD2	-	CASSGWGSGNEQFF	TGTGCCAGCAGCGGGTGGGGTAGCGGGAATGAGCAGTTCTTC
TRBJ1-4	TRBV5-5	-	-	CASSLSSQGTNEKLFF	TGTGCCAGCAGCCTTAGCAGCCAGGGAACTAATGAAAAACTGTTTTTT
TRBJ1-2	TRBV30	-	-	CAWSPGRLSYSYGYTF	TGTGCCTGGAGTCCCGGGAGACTGAGCTATAGCTATGGCTACACCTTC
TRBJ1-1	TRBV6-5	-	-	CASRRGGQGTTEAFF	TGTGCCAGCAGGAGGGGGGGGCAGGGCACCACTGAAGCTTTCTTT
TRBJ1-1	TRBV27	TRBD1	-	CASSDRGMNTEAFF	TGTGCCAGCAGCGACAGGGGGATGAACACTGAAGCTTTCTTT
TRBJ1-5	TRBV12-5	-	-	CASAWEGDQPQHF	TGTGCTAGTGCCTGGGAGGGCGATCAGCCCCAGCATTTT
TRBJ1-1	TRBV12-5	-	once	CASGLTGVKSYTEAFF	TGTGCTAGTGGTTTGACAGGAGTCAAGTCTTACACTGAAGCTTTCTTT
TRBJ1-2	TRBV29-1	-	-	CSVVSAGYGYTF	TGCAGCGTTGTTTCTGCCGGCTATGGCTACACCTTC
TRBJ1-3	TRBV18	-	-	CASSPDTGSGNTIYF	TGTGCCAGCTCACCCGACACCGGCTCTGGAAACACCATATATTTT
TRBJ1-3	TRBV2	TRBD1	-	CASSAGGQGSGNTIYF	TGTGCCAGCAGTGCAGGAGGACAGGGCTCTGGAAACACCATATATTTT
TRBJ1-5	TRBV19	-	-	CASSIDRVSPHRTNQPQHF	TGTGCCAGTAGTATAGACCGAGTTTCCCCACACAGGACCAATCAGCCCCAGCATTTT
TRBJ2-1	TRBV10-1	TRBD2	once	CASSDMQRGNNEQFF	TGCGCCAGCAGCGATATGCAGCGGGGCAACAATGAGCAGTTCTTC
TRBJ1-5	TRBV5-1	TRBD1	-	CASSLGQGPNQPQHF	TGCGCCAGCAGCCTCGGACAGGGGCCCAATCAGCCCCAGCATTTT
TRBJ1-6	TRBV12-3/TRBV12-4	-	-	CASSLDRNSPLHF	TGTGCCAGCAGCCTAGACCGAAATTCACCCCTCCACTTT
TRBJ2-7	TRBV5-4	TRBD2	once	CASSSGRSYEQYF	TGTGCCAGCAGCAGCGGGAGAAGCTACGAGCAGTACTTC
TRBJ2-7	TRBV5-1	TRBD1	-	CASSLAGGSSYEQYF	TGCGCCAGCAGCTTGGCAGGGGGCAGCTCCTACGAGCAGTACTTC
TRBJ2-5	TRBV18	-	-	CASYGRRGGQETQYF	TGTGCCAGCTACGGACGTAGGGGAGGCCAAGAGACCCAGTACTTC
TRBJ1-5	TRBV19	TRBD1	-	CASSFGTGILTQHF	TGTGCCAGTAGTTTCGGGACAGGAATTCTGACCCAGCATTTT
TRBJ2-1	TRBV7-9	TRBD2	few	CASSLASGVNNEQFF	TGTGCCAGCAGCTTAGCTAGCGGGGTAAACAATGAGCAGTTCTTC